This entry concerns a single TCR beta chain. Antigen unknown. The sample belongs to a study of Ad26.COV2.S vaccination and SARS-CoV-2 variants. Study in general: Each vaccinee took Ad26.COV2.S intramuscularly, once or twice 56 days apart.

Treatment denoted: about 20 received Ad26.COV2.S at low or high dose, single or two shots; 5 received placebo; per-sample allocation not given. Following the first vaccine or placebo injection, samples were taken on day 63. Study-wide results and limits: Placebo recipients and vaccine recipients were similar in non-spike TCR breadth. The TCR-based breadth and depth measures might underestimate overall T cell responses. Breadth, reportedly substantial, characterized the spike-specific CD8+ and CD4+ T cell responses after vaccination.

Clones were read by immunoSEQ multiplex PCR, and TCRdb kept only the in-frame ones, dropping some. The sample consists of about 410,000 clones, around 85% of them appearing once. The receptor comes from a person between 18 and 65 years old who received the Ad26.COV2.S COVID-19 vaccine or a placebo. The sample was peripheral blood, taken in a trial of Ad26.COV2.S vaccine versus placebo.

CDR3 protein: CASSQLDRESGYTF. In nucleotides, the CDR3 is TGCGCCAGCAGCCAACTTGACAGGGAGAGTGGCTACACCTTC. J is TRBJ1-2 and V is TRBV4-1; 7 nucleotides align to TRBD1. The CDR3 spans 14 residues. The germline V gene has CDR1 MGHRA and CDR2 YSYEKL. V lost 2 bases, J lost 7 bases, and 7 bases stayed unmatched.